These T cell receptor beta chains were read from a single sample in a study of blood T cell repertoires in COVID-19. Libraries were prepared by immunoSEQ multiplex PCR; TCRdb keeps only in-frame clonotypes and omits some of them. The table has about 67,000 clones, roughly 89% seen once; the top ten hold approximately 20%. Material for sequencing was peripheral blood. The source is a woman over 75 with acute or convalescent COVID-19. Each CDR3 is given with its conserved first and last residue. D genes are given only for firm matches. A row's size may be missing; if present it is once, few, many or a size class.

>TRBJ2-3|-|TRBV6-5|-
CASFKTGQSTDTQYF
TGTGCCAGCTTCAAAACCGGACAGAGCACAGATACGCAGTATTTT
>TRBJ1-6|-|TRBV28|TRBD1
CASSSPTGSNSPLHF
TGTGCCAGCAGTTCCCCGACAGGGTCAAATTCACCCCTCCACTTT
>TRBJ2-7|-|TRBV6-2/TRBV6-3|TRBD2
CASSYFSGRYEQYF
TGTGCCAGCAGTTACTTTAGCGGGCGGTACGAGCAGTACTTC
>TRBJ1-1|-|TRBV6-5|-
CASTIQLNTEAFF
TGTGCCAGCACTATACAGCTGAACACTGAAGCTTTCTTT
>TRBJ1-1|-|TRBV5-1|-
CASSSSGLFLNTEAFF
TGCGCCAGCAGCTCCTCCGGACTTTTTTTGAACACTGAAGCTTTCTTT
>TRBJ2-5|few|TRBV5-1|-
CASSLGAGETQYF
TGCGCCAGCAGCTTGGGGGCCGGAGAGACCCAGTACTTC
>TRBJ2-5|-|TRBV19|TRBD2
CASSMSSGRGETQYF
TGTGCCAGTAGTATGTCCAGCGGGAGAGGAGAGACCCAGTACTTC
>TRBJ1-2|-|TRBV28|-
CASSFPPGEGGAPWGYTF
TGTGCCAGCAGTTTCCCCCCCGGGGAGGGGGGGGCCCCATGGGGCTACACCTTC
>TRBJ1-1|-|TRBV27|-
CASSFRVPTEAFF
TGTGCCAGCAGTTTCCGCGTTCCGACTGAAGCTTTCTTT
>TRBJ1-6|-|TRBV27|TRBD1
CASRSGQVDNSPLHF
TGTGCCAGCAGGTCCGGACAGGTAGATAATTCACCCCTCCACTTT
>TRBJ2-3|-|TRBV5-1|-
CASSPGTSTDTQYF
TGCGCCAGCAGCCCCGGGACTAGCACAGATACGCAGTATTTT
>TRBJ1-4|-|TRBV19|-
CASRTWGGEKLFF
TGTGCCAGCCGGACCTGGGGGGGTGAAAAACTGTTTTTT
>TRBJ1-5|-|TRBV3-1/TRBV3-2|-
CASSQPGGNSNQPQHF
TGTGCCAGCAGCCAGCCTGGAGGGAATAGCAATCAGCCCCAGCATTTT
>TRBJ1-6|-|TRBV6-5|-
CASSPLTETPLHF
TGTGCCAGCAGCCCCCTAACAGAGACACCCCTCCACTTT
>TRBJ2-2|few|TRBV18|TRBD2
CASSLSSGNTGELFF
TGTGCCAGCTCACTTTCTAGCGGCAACACCGGGGAGCTGTTTTTT
>TRBJ1-4|-|TRBV28|TRBD1
CASSFWTGTNEKLFF
TGTGCCAGCAGTTTCTGGACAGGGACTAATGAAAAACTGTTTTTT
>TRBJ1-1|-|TRBV10-3|-
CAISVKKGFDTEAFF
TGTGCCATCAGTGTAAAGAAGGGGTTCGACACTGAAGCTTTCTTT
>TRBJ1-2|-|TRBV4-1|TRBD1
CASSQFDRDDYGYTF
TGCGCCAGCAGCCAATTCGACAGGGATGACTATGGCTACACCTTC
>TRBJ1-5|-|TRBV21-1|-
CAISQLGGSNQPQHF
TGTGCCATCTCCCAGTTGGGGGGAAGCAATCAGCCCCAGCATTTT
>TRBJ2-1|-|TRBV2|TRBD2
CASTRGTSGAHNEQFF
TGTGCCAGCACCCGAGGGACTAGCGGGGCGCACAATGAGCAGTTCTTC
>TRBJ2-7|-|TRBV6-5|-
CASSKTVYSYEQYF
TGTGCCAGCAGTAAGACAGTATACTCCTACGAGCAGTACTTC
>TRBJ2-7|medium-sized|TRBV7-6|TRBD2
CASSSAGTRSEQYF
TGTGCCAGCAGCTCCGCCGGGACTAGGAGCGAGCAGTACTTC
>TRBJ2-3|-|TRBV15|TRBD2
CATSRVSGRTQYF
TGTGCCACCAGCAGAGTTAGCGGGAGGACGCAGTATTTT
>TRBJ2-2|-|TRBV5-4|TRBD1
CASSYGQGSTGELFF
TGTGCCAGCAGCTACGGACAGGGTAGCACCGGGGAGCTGTTTTTT
>TRBJ2-6|-|TRBV11-3|-
CASSAGGSGANVLTF
TGTGCCAGCAGCGCAGGAGGCTCTGGGGCCAACGTCCTGACTTTC
>TRBJ2-7|-|TRBV27|TRBD2
CASSTKRESSYEQYF
TGTGCCAGCAGTACCAAGCGGGAGTCCTCCTACGAGCAGTACTTC
>TRBJ2-2|-|TRBV27|-
CASRPPSATVTGELFF
TGTGCCAGCAGGCCACCTAGCGCGACGGTCACCGGGGAGCTGTTTTTT
>TRBJ2-1|-|TRBV6-6|-
CASSETTWNEQFF
TGTGCCAGCAGTGAGACTACCTGGAATGAGCAGTTCTTC
>TRBJ1-4|-|TRBV19|-
CASNSGIWRNEKLFF
TGTGCCAGTAATTCGGGAATCTGGCGTAATGAAAAACTGTTTTTT
>TRBJ2-7|-|TRBV27|TRBD2
CASSFGLAGGPSSYEQYF
TGTGCCAGCAGTTTCGGACTAGCGGGAGGTCCGAGCTCCTACGAGCAGTACTTC
>TRBJ1-1|-|TRBV5-4|-
CASSPRTQRNTEAFF
TGTGCCAGCAGCCCGAGGACACAGAGGAACACTGAAGCTTTCTTT
>TRBJ2-3|-|TRBV11-2|TRBD2
CASRSPIAGGPGTQYF
TGTGCCAGCAGGTCTCCGATAGCGGGGGGGCCAGGTACGCAGTATTTT
>TRBJ1-2|-|TRBV19|-
CASSIPGFGYTF
TGTGCCAGTAGTATCCCCGGGTTCGGCTACACCTTC
>TRBJ2-3|-|TRBV3-1/TRBV3-2|-
CAVSNLLNTQYF
TGTGCAGTGAGCAACCTCTTAAATACGCAGTATTTT
>TRBJ2-1|-|TRBV7-2|-
CASSPQRGTYNEQFF
TGTGCCAGCAGCCCCCAGAGGGGGACCTACAATGAGCAGTTCTTC
>TRBJ1-4|-|TRBV5-1|-
CASTDPRTAHEKLFF
TGCGCCAGCACCGACCCCCGGACAGCCCATGAAAAACTGTTTTTT